The 3 T cell receptor beta chains listed next were all sequenced from one sample in a study of control samples from healthy donors and cancer patients. Libraries were prepared by immunoSEQ multiplex PCR; TCRdb keeps only in-frame clonotypes and omits some of them. The table records just over 150,000 clones, over 90% of them present only once. Sequenced material: blood. The receptors here all came from a man aged 45-65 years in good health.

A word on this clone: The same CDR3 can be traced to other DNA sequences in this sample. The chain recombines TRBV5-1 with TRBJ1-4, with 7 nucleotides matching TRBD1. The CDR3 length is 15 residues. The germline gives CDR1 SGHRS, CDR2 YFSETQ. J gave up 6 bases and V 0 bases, and 5 bases lay outside the gene matches. CDR3 bases: TGCGCCAGCAGCTTGGGGACAGGACGGGATGAAAAACTGTTTTTT. This gives the protein CASSLGTGRDEKLFF.

This clone was seen only once. This sequence joins TRBV3-1 (or the pseudogene TRBV3-2) and TRBJ2-7; D tentatively reads TRBD1 or TRBD2 (5 bases each). From germline, CDR1 is LGHDT and CDR2 YNNKEL (reference sequence). Trimming took off 4 bases at V and 3 bases at J, with 13 bases between the two ends. This CDR3 comprises 14 residues. CDR3 nucleotide sequence: TGTGCCAGCAGCCCCCCGGGACGGCACTACGAGCAGTACTTC. This sequence encodes CASSPPGRHYEQYF.

The V gene is TRBV5-5, the J gene TRBJ2-7; D perhaps matches TRBD1 (7 bases). CDR1 and CDR2 from the germline V gene are SGHKS and YYEKEE (reference sequence). Trimming took off 4 bases at V and 2 bases at J, with 22 bases between the two ends. This CDR3 has 17 amino acids. The CDR3 nucleotides are TGTGCCAGCAGCGGGGGGACAGCAGACCCCCATCCCTACGAGCAGTACTTC. Encoded protein: CASSGGTADPHPYEQYF.